What follows are 5 T cell receptor beta chains derived from one specimen sequenced in a study of shared clonotypes between healthy human individuals. Using immunoSEQ multiplex PCR, the repertoire was profiled, and TCRdb retains in-frame clones only, with some absent. The sample holds 2 million to 3 million clones; over 85% are singletons and the top ten take about 0.38%. Source material: naive CD4+ T cells from PBMCs. Subset defined: CD45RA+ positively selected. These receptor sequences come from a man between 18 and 29 years old in good health. Some clones in this sample may be carry-over from other donors' samples.

The CDR3, as DNA: TGCAGCGCTGCAGACGGACAGGGAATAGGCGAGCAGTACTTC. It is translated as CSAADGQGIGEQYF. The chain is built from TRBV29-1 and TRBJ2-7; 8 bases agree with TRBD1. Germline trimming cut 7 bases from V and 6 bases from J; bases unmatched to any gene: 14. Germline CDR1 SQVTM, CDR2 ANQGSEA. This CDR3 contains 14 residues.

The gene calls are TRBV6-1 and TRBJ2-3, with 9 positions matching TRBD2. Germline CDR1 MNHNS, CDR2 SASEGT. Germline trimming cut 4 bases from V and 3 bases from J; bases unmatched to any gene: 5. The CDR3 consists of 15 residues. The CDR3 DNA reads TGTGCCAGCAGTGTATCTAGCGGGACGACAGATACGCAGTATTTT. Translated, it gives CASSVSSGTTDTQYF.

The chain is built from TRBV10-3 and TRBJ1-4, with no clear D. Germline loops: CDR1 ENHRY, CDR2 SYGVKD. V lost 10 bases and J lost 5, with 23 bases in between. This CDR3 is built from 16 residues. The CDR3 DNA is TGTGCCACCGCCAATCCGGTAAAGGAGCAGAATGAAAAACTGTTTTTT. It encodes CATANPVKEQNEKLFF.

The V and J genes are TRBV29-1 and TRBJ1-2; D remains unclear. This CDR3 is built from 13 residues. Germline loops: CDR1 SQVTM, CDR2 ANQGSEA. Between the trimmed V and J ends, which lost 4 bases and 3 bases, there was a span of 12 bases. The CDR3 protein is CSVGAGIDYGYTF. The CDR3 DNA reads as TGCAGCGTTGGTGCCGGGATCGACTATGGCTACACCTTC.

The chain uses TRBV4-1 and TRBJ1-3, with D unresolved. Deletions cut 0 bases from V and 4 bases from J, with 10 bases between. Germline loops: CDR1 MGHRA, CDR2 YSYEKL. This CDR3 region has 15 residues. The CDR3 loop is CASSQDIQQGNTIYF. The CDR3, as DNA: TGCGCCAGCAGCCAAGATATCCAACAGGGAAACACCATATATTTT.